The 13 T cell receptor beta chains reported below all come from one sample, sequenced in a study of blood T cell repertoires in COVID-19. Generated by immunoSEQ multiplex PCR, the TCRdb table keeps only in-frame clones and is missing some. The sample includes over 90,000 clones, about 87% of them seen just once. Material: peripheral blood. The source is a human donor in a cohort sampled during active COVID-19.

This clone has more than one count but fewer than ten. The chain is built from TRBV13 and TRBJ2-5; 9 nucleotides line up with TRBD2. J gave up 3 bases and V 2 bases, and 4 bases lay outside the gene matches. CDR1 and CDR2 from the germline V gene are PRHDT and FYEKMQ (reference sequence). This CDR3 contains 15 residues. The CDR3 region is CASSLSSGSEETQYF. The CDR3 nucleotides are TGTGCCAGCAGCTTAAGTAGCGGGAGTGAAGAGACCCAGTACTTC.

This clone was seen only a few times. CDR3 nucleotide sequence: TGTGCCACCAGCAGAGACACGCTGACGGGGTATCAGCCCCAGCATTTT. Translating it yields CATSRDTLTGYQPQHF. V and J are TRBV15 and TRBJ1-5; D is uncertain. Trimming cost V 0 bases and J 5 bases, with 14 bases left between them. Germline V gene data show CDR1 as LNHNV and CDR2 as YYDKDF (reference sequence). The CDR3 totals 16 residues.

The V call is TRBV9, the J call TRBJ2-3, with unresolved D. Trimming cost V 4 bases and J 0 bases, with 12 bases left between them. The CDR3 is 15 amino acids. Germline V lookup: CDR1 SGDLS, CDR2 YYNGEE. The CDR3 coding sequence is TGTGCCAGCAGCTCCCGAGGCGGTAGCACAGATACGCAGTATTTT. Translated: CASSSRGGSTDTQYF.

The chain recombines TRBV5-1 with TRBJ2-7, with 13 bases lining up with TRBD2. CDR3 length: 15 residues. J was trimmed by 7 bases and V by 4 bases; bases with no gene match: 8. CDR1 and CDR2 (germline): SGHRS, YFSETQ. CDR3 in amino acids: CASSGGTSGAEEQYF. Here the CDR3 DNA reads TGCGCCAGCAGCGGCGGGACTAGCGGGGCAGAGGAGCAGTACTTC. Combining the CDR3 with reference TRBV5-1 and TRBJ2-7 gives the whole variable domain KAGVTQTPRYLIKTRGQQVTLSCSPISGHRSVSWYQQTPGQGLQFLFEYFSETQRNKGNFPGRFSGRQFSNSRSEMNVSTLELGDSALYLCASSGGTSGAEEQYFGPGTRLTVT.

The gene calls are TRBV28 and TRBJ1-4; D unresolved. The V end was cut by 6 bases, the J end by 8 bases, with 22 bases between. This CDR3 region has 16 residues. Per germline, CDR1 MDHEN and CDR2 SYDVKM. The CDR3 nucleotides read TGTGCCAGCAGCTACCTAGGATCGGGGTTCGGGGAAAAACTGTTTTTT. This translates into CASSYLGSGFGEKLFF.

This clone has just one count. The chain links TRBV24-1 to TRBJ2-2; 8 bases agree with TRBD1. Germline V gene sequence: CDR1 KGHDR, CDR2 SFDVKD. The CDR3 is made up of 15 amino acids. With 6 bases clipped from V and 1 base from J, the junction kept 3 bases outside the gene matches. CDR3 DNA: TGTGCCACCAGTTGGGGACAGGTGAACACCGGGGAGCTGTTTTTT. Protein product: CATSWGQVNTGELFF.

The chain has TRBV6-5 and TRBJ1-2; D may be TRBD1 (5 bases). The CDR3 loop spans 13 amino acids. CDR1 MNHEY and CDR2 SVGAGI come from the germline V gene. Trimming removed 8 bases at V and 3 bases at J, with 13 bases between. The CDR3 sequence is CASSGGGHYGYTF. In nucleotides, the CDR3 is TGTGCCAGCTCGGGGGGAGGACACTATGGCTACACCTTC.

The genes are TRBV18 and TRBJ2-7, with D perhaps TRBD2 (6 bases). CDR3 length: 13 amino acids. V lost 3 bases, J lost 5 bases, and 11 bases lay in between. Germline V gene data show CDR1 as KGHSH and CDR2 as LQKENI. This CDR3 reads CASSPVGGHEQYF. The CDR3 region has the DNA TGTGCCAGCTCACCGGTGGGGGGTCACGAGCAGTACTTC.

DNA of the CDR3: TGCGCCAGCAGTGAGCAGGGAAAAGCCACTGAAGCTTTCTTT. Protein: CASSEQGKATEAFF. The chain combines TRBV10-2 with TRBJ1-1, with D tentatively TRBD1 (5 bases). Germline CDR1 WSHSY, CDR2 SAAADI. Trimming removed 2 bases at V and 4 bases at J, with 11 bases between. The CDR3 length is 14 residues.

The chain couples TRBV19 to TRBJ2-1, with 13 positions matching TRBD2. Germline-derived CDR1 and CDR2 are LNHDA and SQIVND (reference sequence). The CDR3 spans 16 residues. After removal of 5 bases from V and 6 bases from J, the junction contained 7 bases not matched to a gene. CDR3 sequence: CASSLFGLAGVNEQFF. DNA for the CDR3: TGTGCCAGTAGTCTCTTCGGACTAGCGGGAGTCAATGAGCAGTTCTTC. Full variable domain (remainder filled in from reference TRBV19 and TRBJ2-1): DGGITQSPKYLFRKEGQNVTLSCEQNLNHDAMYWYRQDPGQGLRLIYYSQIVNDFQKGDIAEGYSVSREKKESFPLTVTSAQKNPTAFYLCASSLFGLAGVNEQFFGPGTRLTVL.

This chain uses TRBV24-1 with TRBJ2-5; 7 nucleotides agree with TRBD1. V gave up 1 base and J gave up 4 bases; unmatched junction bases: 8. CDR1 KGHDR and CDR2 SFDVKD come from the germline V gene. The CDR3 loop spans 16 amino acids. The CDR3 nucleotides are TGTGCCACCAGTGATTTCCCAAAGACAGGGATAGAGACCCAGTACTTC. Its translation is CATSDFPKTGIETQYF.

V usage is TRBV9 and J usage is TRBJ1-2, with a tentative D call TRBD1 (5 bases). V was cut by 3 bases and J by 6 bases, with 18 bases left in between. CDR1 SGDLS and CDR2 YYNGEE come from the germline V gene. The CDR3 spans 15 residues. The DNA of the CDR3 is TGTGCCAGCAGCGCCGGTCTAGGGGCGGCGAATGGCTACACCTTC. Protein: CASSAGLGAANGYTF.

The rearrangement links TRBV5-1 to TRBJ2-7, with D possibly TRBD1 on 5 matching bases. Germline V gene data show CDR1 as SGHRS and CDR2 as YFSETQ. V was clipped by 0 bases and J by 4 bases, with 17 bases between them. This CDR3 comprises 16 residues. The CDR3 nucleotides read TGCGCCAGCAGCTTGGGTATGGGCGGCAGGGAATACGAGCAGTACTTC. It specifies CASSLGMGGREYEQYF.